These 18 T cell receptor beta chains were sequenced from one sample in a study of OX40 agonist ivuxolimab in advanced cancers. Assay: immunoSEQ multiplex PCR; the TCRdb copy retains only in-frame clones and omits some. The data hold about 96,000 clones, with approximately 80% observed a single time. The sample here was CD4+ or CD8+ T cells sorted from blood, taken in a trial of the OX40 agonist ivuxolimab. The receptors shown here come from an adult with an advanced solid tumor such as melanoma, head and neck, liver or kidney cancer.

V and J are TRBV7-3 and TRBJ2-7; no clear D. Germline V gene lookup returns CDR1 SGHTA and CDR2 FQGTGA. V was cut by 5 bases and J by 4 bases, with 12 bases left in between. The CDR3 covers 13 residues. The CDR3 DNA reads TGTGCCAGCAGCCTTACACAGAGATACGAGCAGTACTTC. It translates to CASSLTQRYEQYF.

J is TRBJ1-6 and V is TRBV12-1. TRBV12-1 is classified as a pseudogene. The CDR3 sequence is 23 residues long. This CDR3 is CASSRCSFFDLPGGSSYNSPLHF. The CDR3 DNA reads TGTGCCAGCAGCCGTTGTTCATTTTTCGACCTTCCCGGGGGGAGCTCCTATAATTCACCCCTCCACTTT.

The rearrangement joins TRBV5-1 to TRBJ1-5; D perhaps matches TRBD1 (5 bases). The germline CDR1 and CDR2 sequences are SGHRS and YFSETQ. The ends were cut back, 3 bases at V and 6 bases at J, with 13 bases in the middle. The CDR3 is made up of 14 amino acids. CDR3 sequence reads: CASSSEGGVQPQHF. CDR3 coding DNA: TGCGCCAGCAGCTCGGAGGGAGGGGTTCAGCCCCAGCATTTT.

CDR3 amino acids: CASSLGFGTSGDNEQFF. The CDR3 coding sequence is TGTGCCAGCAGCTTAGGGTTCGGGACTAGCGGAGACAATGAGCAGTTCTTC. The chain is built from TRBV4-2 and TRBJ2-1, with 11 bases aligning to TRBD2. The CDR3 spans 17 residues. Germline V gene data show CDR1 as LGHNA and CDR2 as YNFKEQ. With V trimmed by 5 bases and J by 5 bases, 11 bases remained unmatched.

The chain links TRBV19 to TRBJ2-1, with 12 positions matching TRBD2. CDR3 length equals 14 residues. The ends lost 8 bases at V and 5 bases at J; junction bases unmatched: 4. The germline CDR1 and CDR2 sequences are LNHDA and SQIVND (reference sequence). The CDR3 nucleotides read TGTGCCAGTTCACTAGCGGGAGGCCACAATGAGCAGTTCTTC. Its protein product is CASSLAGGHNEQFF. The variable domain in full, completed from reference TRBV19 and TRBJ2-1, reads DGGITQSPKYLFRKEGQNVTLSCEQNLNHDAMYWYRQDPGQGLRLIYYSQIVNDFQKGDIAEGYSVSREKKESFPLTVTSAQKNPTAFYLCASSLAGGHNEQFFGPGTRLTVL.

The V and J genes are TRBV5-1 and TRBJ2-3; D not certain. CDR1 SGHRS and CDR2 YFSETQ come from the germline V gene. V dropped 3 bases and J dropped 2 bases, with 10 bases sitting between them. The CDR3 consists of 14 residues. As DNA, the CDR3 is TGCGCCAGCAGCTATCCCGAGGCCACAGATACGCAGTATTTT. Its protein product is CASSYPEATDTQYF. The whole variable domain, filled in from reference TRBV5-1 and TRBJ2-3, reads KAGVTQTPRYLIKTRGQQVTLSCSPISGHRSVSWYQQTPGQGLQFLFEYFSETQRNKGNFPGRFSGRQFSNSRSEMNVSTLELGDSALYLCASSYPEATDTQYFGPGTRLTVL.

This sequence joins TRBV4-1 and TRBJ2-2; D might be TRBD1 (6 bases). CDR3 length: 16 residues. Trimming stripped 0 bases from V and 3 bases from J, with 11 bases between. Germline V gene data show CDR1 as MGHRA and CDR2 as YSYEKL. CDR3 residues: CASSQEEGGYTGELFF. DNA for the CDR3: TGCGCCAGCAGCCAAGAGGAAGGGGGTTACACCGGGGAGCTGTTTTTT.

The chain has TRBV6-5 and TRBJ1-3; 7 positions match TRBD1. The CDR3 length is 15 residues. V gave up 6 bases and J gave up 3 bases; unmatched junction bases: 8. In germline, CDR1 is MNHEY, CDR2 SVGAGI. CDR3 in amino acids: CASRATGTNGNTIYF. As DNA, the CDR3 is TGTGCCAGCAGGGCGACAGGGACTAATGGAAACACCATATATTTT.

This chain links TRBV29-1 with TRBJ1-4; the D is unclear. This CDR3 has 13 amino acids. V shed 4 bases and J shed 5 bases, with 11 bases lying between them. Germline CDR1 and CDR2: SQVTM and ANQGSEA. The CDR3 bases are TGCAGCGTTGCTCAGAGATTAAATGAAAAACTGTTTTTT. Its translation: CSVAQRLNEKLFF.

The V and J genes are TRBV7-2 and TRBJ2-5; D ambiguous. The germline V gene has CDR1 SGHTA and CDR2 FQGNSA. Trimming stripped 5 bases from V and 1 base from J, with 14 bases between. The CDR3 consists of 15 residues. The DNA for the CDR3 is TGTGCCAGCAGCGGGTTTTCCACCCCCCAAGAGACCCAGTACTTC. This translates into CASSGFSTPQETQYF.

The chain is built from TRBV7-8 and TRBJ2-7, with 14 bases lining up with TRBD2. After removal of 1 base from V and 3 bases from J, the junction contained 11 bases not matched to a gene. Germline V gives CDR1 SGHVS, CDR2 FQNEAQ. CDR3 length: 19 amino acids. The CDR3 reads CASSLVGPRLAGGLYEQYF. The CDR3 DNA is TGTGCCAGCAGCTTAGTGGGCCCCAGACTAGCGGGGGGGCTCTACGAGCAGTACTTC.

This clone is a singleton in its sample. The V and J genes are TRBV21-1 and TRBJ2-2. TRBV21-1 is marked as a pseudogene. The length of the CDR3 is 16 residues. The DNA of the CDR3 is TGTGCCAGCAGCAACGTGGGGAAATTGTACACCGGGGAGCTGTTTTTT. This sequence encodes CASSNVGKLYTGELFF.

The genes are TRBV5-6 and TRBJ1-2, with D unclear. Germline V gene lookup returns CDR1 SGHDT and CDR2 YYEEEE. Trimming removed 0 bases from V and 2 bases from J, with 11 bases in between. This CDR3 region has 15 residues. The CDR3 region is CASSLGGAQNYGYTF. The CDR3 DNA sequence: TGTGCCAGCAGCTTGGGCGGTGCACAGAACTATGGCTACACCTTC.

This rearrangement joins TRBV9 to TRBJ2-2; 11 nucleotides align to TRBD2. Germline V gene data show CDR1 as SGDLS and CDR2 as YYNGEE. This CDR3 comprises 16 residues. The J segment lost 3 bases and the V segment lost 4 bases, leaving 5 bases of the junction unmatched. CDR3 protein: CASSITSGRDTGELFF. CDR3 DNA: TGTGCCAGCAGCATTACTAGCGGGAGAGACACCGGGGAGCTGTTTTTT.

CDR3: CASSLAGSKGYTF. The CDR3 DNA is TGTGCCAGCAGCTTAGCAGGGTCTAAGGGCTACACCTTC. The gene calls are TRBV11-2 and TRBJ1-2; D is possibly TRBD1 (5 bases). The germline V gene encodes CDR1 SGHAT and CDR2 FQNNGV. V dropped 1 base and J dropped 8 bases, with 11 bases sitting between them. This CDR3 has 13 amino acids.

With respect to this clone: Other nucleotide sequences in the sample specify the same CDR3. The chain uses TRBV6-6 and TRBJ2-5; weak D call: TRBD2 (5 bases). V was cut by 1 base and J by 3 bases, with 6 bases left in between. Germline CDR1 and CDR2: MNHNY and SVGAGI (reference sequence). The CDR3 covers 13 residues. The CDR3 DNA reads TGTGCCAGCAGTTACTGGCGGGAAGAGACCCAGTACTTC. Encoded protein: CASSYWREETQYF.

A few counts support this clone. The rearrangement uses TRBV19 and TRBJ1-6; D might be TRBD1 (5 bases). CDR3 size: 13 residues. V was trimmed by 10 bases and J by 7 bases, leaving 14 bases between them. Germline V gene sequence: CDR1 LNHDA, CDR2 SQIVND (reference sequence). CDR3 sequence: CATQGEKNSPLHF. The CDR3 DNA reads TGTGCCACCCAGGGTGAGAAGAATTCACCCCTCCACTTT.

The V call is TRBV2, the J call TRBJ2-3, with D possibly matching TRBD2 (7 bases). The CDR3 spans 18 residues. V gave up 2 bases and J gave up 5 bases, with 23 bases separating them. Germline CDR1 SNHLY, CDR2 FYNNEI. The CDR3 nucleotides are TGTGCCAGCAGTGAAAGGGTTGATGGGGGGGCCGGTGGAGATACGCAGTATTTT. Its protein is CASSERVDGGAGGDTQYF. The full variable domain, completed using reference TRBV2 and TRBJ2-3, is EPEVTQTPSHQVTQMGQEVILRCVPISNHLYFYWYRQILGQKVEFLVSFYNNEISEKSEIFDDQFSVERPDGSNFTLKIRSTKLEDSAMYFCASSERVDGGAGGDTQYFGPGTRLTVL.